The text below deals with one TCR beta chain. The target antigen is unknown. This sample is drawn from a study of identical twins. Addition of a universal primer site occurred through template switching, and cDNA carried unique molecular identifiers. TCRdb re-derived calls from the 5' RACE reads in MiXCR, one entry per CDR3 protein. The sample includes some 630,000 distinct CDR3 sequences, roughly 7.1% of them seen just once. The trim removed 5 bases at V and 4 bases at J, leaving 23 bases unmatched. The germline gives CDR1 SGHAT, CDR2 FQNNGV. CDR3 length: 19 amino acids. Regarding the study as a whole: The more abundant beta clonotypes in cord blood had fewer insertions, and memory repertoires did not show this. Recombination models fit unrelated individuals' TCR alpha sharing but underestimated twins'.

These data were also filed under a second study, of yellow fever vaccine responses in identical twins.

The sample comprised PBMCs. The chain recombines TRBV11-2 with TRBJ2-7, with 7 bases aligning to TRBD1. The sequence was collected from a woman aged 18-29 years in good health. The CDR3 protein is CASSPWGQTGSVSQYEQYF. Here the CDR3 DNA reads TGTGCCAGCAGCCCCTGGGGACAGACAGGGAGCGTATCTCAATACGAGCAGTACTTC.